The source of this T cell receptor (beta chain) is a study of CD8 T cells in ankylosing spondylitis. CDR3 length equals 15 residues. The germline gives CDR1 SGDLS, CDR2 YYNGEE. V was cut by 7 bases and J by 10 bases, with 23 bases left in between. General study results and limits: Disease-associated clones were reportedly significantly overrepresented in matched ankylosing spondylitis synovial fluid.

Generation of TCR beta libraries employed quantitative 5'-RACE incorporating molecular barcodes. TCRdb redid the calling of the 5' RACE reads with MiXCR, one entry per CDR3 protein. Of about 13,000 distinct CDR3 sequences in the sample, roughly 3% were seen once. This clonotype was counted at least ten times. What it binds is unknown. V gene TRBV9 combines with J gene TRBJ2-2; D is perhaps TRBD1 (6 bases). Sequencing was done on a sample of blood, either unsorted or a sorted T cell fraction (not recorded which). This TCR came from a male donor with ankylosing spondylitis or in good health (not recorded which). The CDR3 spells CASSPVATRGQELFF. The DNA of the CDR3 is TGTGCCAGCTCCCCCGTAGCGACCAGGGGCCAGGAGCTGTTTTTT.